This T cell receptor (beta chain) is drawn from a study of control samples from healthy donors and cancer patients. Generated by immunoSEQ multiplex PCR, the TCRdb table keeps only in-frame clones and is missing some. The sample contains about 190,000 clones, 80% to 95% of which appear only once. Per germline, CDR1 MNHEY and CDR2 SMNVEV (reference sequence). The germline V and J ends were trimmed by 5 bases and 5 bases, with 12 bases remaining between them. The CDR3 sequence is 13 residues long. This chain joins TRBV27 and TRBJ1-2; tentatively, D is TRBD1 (5 bases). The receptor comes from a young man in good health. The sequencing input was blood. The CDR3 DNA follows: TGTGCCAGCAGTACCCGGGGGGGATATGGCTACACCTTC. Its protein product is CASSTRGGYGYTF.